The T cell receptor beta chain described here comes from a study of blood T cell repertoires in COVID-19. Study-level background: Sources were T cells, B-cell-depleted T cells, or PBMCs; the material itself was cDNA or gDNA.

Measured with immunoSEQ multiplex PCR; TCRdb has only the in-frame clones, and not every one. The sample lists a few hundred thousand clones, 87% occurring once. Deletions cut 6 bases from V and 0 bases from J, with 8 bases between. CDR3 size: 13 residues. Germline values: CDR1 SNHLY, CDR2 FYNNEI. Which cohort a participant joined came from the clinical history participants gave. The chain carries TRBV2 and TRBJ1-1; no clear D. Sequenced sample: PBMCs or T cells enriched from blood (not recorded which). The source is a woman in her twenties or thirties who had recovered from COVID-19. CDR3 amino acids: CASRRAVNTEAFF. CDR3 DNA sequence: TGTGCCAGCAGGAGGGCTGTGAACACTGAAGCTTTCTTT.